By sample share, the clone carrying this T cell receptor beta chain is medium-sized (0.01 to 0.1%). Antigen unknown. These data originate in a study of spatial heterogeneity in lung cancer. General observations from the study: Tracking of tumor mutation counts was seen in expanded intratumoral alpha and beta TCR counts.

V shed 6 bases, J shed 7 bases, and the junction held 9 bases outside the gene matches. Germline CDR1 reads SQVTM; CDR2 reads ANQGSEA. The CDR3 is 12 residues long. TCRdb ran MiXCR on the 5' RACE reads and lists one entry per CDR3 protein. Counted here are about 4,000 distinct CDR3 sequences, under 7% occurring once; the ten biggest clones make up over 15%. Time point given: sample taken at primary tumor resection. The V and J genes are TRBV29-1 and TRBJ2-7; 7 positions agree with TRBD1. Sequences were derived from lung tumor tissue, sampled at surgery. The receptor comes from a male donor with early-stage non-small cell lung cancer. The CDR3 coding sequence is TGCAGCGTGCGACAGGGCCTACTAGAGCAGTACTTC. Protein sequence: CSVRQGLLEQYF.